The text below deals with one T cell receptor beta chain. Its target is unknown. Profiling relied on immunoSEQ multiplex PCR, and the TCRdb table lists in-frame clones only, not all of them. This sample yields about 2.2 million clones, of which roughly 95% are seen a single time; more than 1.5% belongs to the top ten. The CDR3 is 20 amino acids. Trimming removed 2 bases from V and 1 base from J; junction bases left unmatched: 11. Germline V gene sequence: CDR1 LNHDA, CDR2 SQIVND (reference sequence). The data originate from a study of shared clonotypes between healthy human individuals. Study findings and constraints: Limitation of the genetic and exposure-history diversity represented came from the few donors. Relative to memory subsets, naive subsets generally showed larger estimated richness.

It was CD45RO-negative cells, positively selected for CCR7, that made up naive CD8 cells, with terminally differentiated effector memory CD45RA+ cells excluded. The sequenced sample was naive CD8+ T cells from PBMCs. J is TRBJ2-6 and V is TRBV19; 10 nucleotides line up with TRBD1. This receptor was taken from a young man in good health. Some clones in this sample may be carry-over from other donors' samples. The CDR3 nucleotides read TGTGCCAGTAGTATATACCCCGGACAGGGGGTTTTATCTGGGGCCAACGTCCTGACTTTC. Protein sequence: CASSIYPGQGVLSGANVLTF.